The table lists the clone carrying this T cell receptor (beta chain) with a count of one. Its antigen remains unknown. The record originates from a study of CD8 T cells in Susac syndrome. J lost 3 bases, V lost 5 bases, and 5 bases had no gene match. Germline V lookup: CDR1 SGHAT, CDR2 FQDESV (reference sequence). The CDR3 totals 16 residues. The authors reverse transcribed roughly 0.5 to 1 ug RNA with random hexamers. Across 54 Vbeta and 13 Jbeta, TCR beta CDR3 was amplified with immunoSEQ multiplex PCR. TCRdb re-called the immunoSEQ multiplex PCR reads with MiXCR, one entry per CDR3 protein. The repertoire has more than 90,000 distinct CDR3 sequences, just under 95% of them found once; the top ten carry under 0.095%. General study points: It was acknowledged in the study that its TCR sequencing and HLA analysis involved a relatively small number of individuals.

The genes are TRBV11-1 and TRBJ2-5; TRBD2 matches at 14 bases. What was sequenced was CD4+ T cells from PBMCs. This TCR was recovered from a human donor with multiple sclerosis. The CDR3 here is CASSIGTSGGEETQYF. CDR3 DNA sequence: TGTGCCAGCAGCATAGGGACTAGCGGGGGTGAAGAGACCCAGTACTTC.